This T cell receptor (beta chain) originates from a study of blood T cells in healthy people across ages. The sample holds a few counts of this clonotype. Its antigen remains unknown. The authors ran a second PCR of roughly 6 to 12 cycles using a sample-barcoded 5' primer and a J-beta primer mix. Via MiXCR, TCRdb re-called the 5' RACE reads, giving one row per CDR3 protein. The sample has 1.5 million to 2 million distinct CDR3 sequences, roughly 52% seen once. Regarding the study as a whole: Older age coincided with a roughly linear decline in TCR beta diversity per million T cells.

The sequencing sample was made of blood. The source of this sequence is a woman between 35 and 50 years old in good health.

CDR3 sequence: CASRQGGSYEQYF. Here the CDR3 DNA reads TGTGCCAGCAGACAGGGGGGCTCCTACGAGCAGTACTTC. V usage is TRBV7-2 and J usage is TRBJ2-7; 8 positions match TRBD1. This CDR3 has 13 amino acids. CDR1 SGHTA and CDR2 FQGNSA come from the germline V gene. V gave up 6 bases and J gave up 0 bases; unmatched junction bases: 1.